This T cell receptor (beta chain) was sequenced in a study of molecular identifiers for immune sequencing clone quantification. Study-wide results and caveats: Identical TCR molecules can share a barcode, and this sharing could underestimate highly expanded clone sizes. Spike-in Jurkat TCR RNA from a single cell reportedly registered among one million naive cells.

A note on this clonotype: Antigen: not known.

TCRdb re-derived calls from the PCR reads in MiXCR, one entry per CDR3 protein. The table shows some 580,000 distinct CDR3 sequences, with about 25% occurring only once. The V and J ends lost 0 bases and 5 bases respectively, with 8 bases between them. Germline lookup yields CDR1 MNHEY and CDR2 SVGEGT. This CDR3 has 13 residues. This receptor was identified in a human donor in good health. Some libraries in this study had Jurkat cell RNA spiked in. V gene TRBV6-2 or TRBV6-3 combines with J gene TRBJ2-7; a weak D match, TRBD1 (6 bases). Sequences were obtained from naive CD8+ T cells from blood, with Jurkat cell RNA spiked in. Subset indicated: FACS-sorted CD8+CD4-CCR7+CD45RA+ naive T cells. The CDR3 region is CASSYSGGHEQYF. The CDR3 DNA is TGTGCCAGCAGTTACTCAGGGGGTCACGAGCAGTACTTC.